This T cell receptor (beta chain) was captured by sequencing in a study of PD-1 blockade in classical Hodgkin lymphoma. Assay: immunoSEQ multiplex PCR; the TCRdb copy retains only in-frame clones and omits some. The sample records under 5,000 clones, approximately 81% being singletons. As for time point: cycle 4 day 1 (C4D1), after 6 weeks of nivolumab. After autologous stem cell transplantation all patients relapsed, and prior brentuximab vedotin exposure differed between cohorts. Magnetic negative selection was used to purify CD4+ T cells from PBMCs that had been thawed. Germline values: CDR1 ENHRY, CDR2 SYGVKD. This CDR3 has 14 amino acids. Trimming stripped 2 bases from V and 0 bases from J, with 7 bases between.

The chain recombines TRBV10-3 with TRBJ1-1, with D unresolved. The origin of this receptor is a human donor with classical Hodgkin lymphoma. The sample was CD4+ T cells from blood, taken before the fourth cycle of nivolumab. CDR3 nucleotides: TGTGCCATCAGTGAGGCCATCATGAACACTGAAGCTTTCTTT. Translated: CAISEAIMNTEAFF.